Below are 30 T cell receptor beta chains sequenced from a single sample in a study of blood T cell repertoires in COVID-19. Method: immunoSEQ multiplex PCR; TCRdb's copy keeps in-frame clones and lacks some. The sample holds approximately 190,000 clones, roughly 82% seen once. What was sequenced was peripheral blood. All receptors derive from a woman in her twenties or thirties with acute or convalescent COVID-19.

This chain joins TRBV2 and TRBJ2-7; maybe TRBD2 (5 bases). V lost 5 bases and J 3 bases, leaving 11 bases between the germline ends. Germline V gene data show CDR1 as SNHLY and CDR2 as FYNNEI. The CDR3 contains 13 residues. CDR3 residues: CASSFPGNYEQYF. In DNA form, the CDR3 reads TGTGCCAGCAGTTTTCCGGGGAACTACGAGCAGTACTTC.

CDR3 DNA sequence: TGTGCCAGCAGCGTCCTCCTATCCTACGAGCAGTACTTC. It codes for CASSVLLSYEQYF. V and J are TRBV25-1 and TRBJ2-7; D is unresolved. The germline CDR1 and CDR2 sequences are MGHDK and SYGVNS. V lost 6 bases and J 1 base, leaving 10 bases between the germline ends. The length of the CDR3 is 13 residues.

The table lists this clone with a few counts. The chain combines TRBV3-1 (or the pseudogene TRBV3-2) with TRBJ1-1; possibly TRBD1 for D (6 bases). Germline V gives CDR1 LGHDT, CDR2 YNNKEL (reference sequence). CDR3 length: 17 amino acids. V was trimmed by 2 bases and J by 0 bases, leaving 16 bases between them. CDR3 amino acids: CASSQIRGSRMNTEAFF. As DNA, the CDR3 is TGTGCCAGCAGCCAAATCAGGGGATCAAGGATGAACACTGAAGCTTTCTTT.

V is TRBV19 and J is TRBJ1-5, with D tentatively TRBD1 (5 bases). Trimming stripped 5 bases from V and 7 bases from J, with 12 bases between. The CDR3 contains 13 residues. Germline V gives CDR1 LNHDA, CDR2 SQIVND (reference sequence). CDR3 protein: CASSEGGGQPQHF. CDR3 DNA sequence: TGTGCCAGTAGTGAGGGCGGGGGACAGCCCCAGCATTTT. The full variable domain, with the rest looked up from reference TRBV19 and TRBJ1-5, is DGGITQSPKYLFRKEGQNVTLSCEQNLNHDAMYWYRQDPGQGLRLIYYSQIVNDFQKGDIAEGYSVSREKKESFPLTVTSAQKNPTAFYLCASSEGGGQPQHFGDGTRLSIL.

The chain is built from TRBV7-2 and TRBJ1-2, with D possibly TRBD1 on 5 matching bases. CDR1 and CDR2 (germline): SGHTA, FQGNSA. This CDR3 has 13 amino acids. Trimming shortened V by 2 bases and J by 4 bases, and 8 bases separated the two germline ends. The CDR3 nucleotides are TGTGCCAGCAGCTTAAACAGGATCTATGGCTACACCTTC. Amino acid sequence: CASSLNRIYGYTF.

The chain employs TRBV29-1 and TRBJ2-7; a possible D gene is TRBD2 (5 bases). Per the germline V gene, CDR1 is SQVTM and CDR2 is ANQGSEA. V was cut by 7 bases and J by 4 bases, with 11 bases left in between. This CDR3 contains 11 residues. CDR3 in DNA: TGCAGCGCCACACTAGGTTACGAGCAGTACTTC. Protein: CSATLGYEQYF.

Here the CDR3 reads CASSLGGPQETQYF. The CDR3 bases are TGCGCCAGCAGCTTGGGGGGGCCACAAGAGACCCAGTACTTC. J is TRBJ2-5 and V is TRBV5-1; D is possibly TRBD1 (6 bases). The CDR3 has 14 amino acids. Germline-derived CDR1 and CDR2 are SGHRS and YFSETQ. Trimming left V 0 bases short and J 2 bases short, with 8 bases between.

The genes are TRBV7-8 and TRBJ1-1; D remains ambiguous. CDR1 and CDR2 from the germline V gene are SGHVS and FQNEAQ. Between the trimmed V and J ends, which lost 0 bases and 7 bases, there was a span of 9 bases. The CDR3 extends over 13 amino acids. The CDR3 sequence is CASSLALSGEAFF. In DNA, the CDR3 is TGTGCCAGCAGCTTAGCCTTGAGTGGTGAAGCTTTCTTT.

This clone was recorded at least ten times. CDR3 residues: CAWSYGRAAAGELFF. CDR3 coding DNA: TGTGCCTGGAGTTACGGGAGGGCAGCGGCCGGGGAGCTGTTTTTT. V is TRBV30 and J is TRBJ2-2, with 8 bases aligning to TRBD2. This CDR3 is 15 amino acids long. V lost 2 bases and J lost 6; bases outside the gene matches: 8. Per the germline V gene, CDR1 is GTSNPN and CDR2 is SVGIG (reference sequence).

The rearrangement joins TRBV3-1 (or the pseudogene TRBV3-2) to TRBJ2-3; 10 bases are shared with TRBD2. The CDR3 spans 16 residues. Germline lookup yields CDR1 LGHDT and CDR2 YNNKEL (reference sequence). With 2 bases clipped from V and 6 bases from J, the junction kept 8 bases outside the gene matches. The DNA of the CDR3 is TGTGCCAGCAGCCAAAAACTAGCGGGAAGGGGCGATACGCAGTATTTT. Its protein is CASSQKLAGRGDTQYF.

This clone was counted only a few times. This chain joins TRBV28 and TRBJ1-2; TRBD1 might be the D (6 bases). The CDR3 loop spans 14 amino acids. Per germline, CDR1 MDHEN and CDR2 SYDVKM. Trimming left V 10 bases short and J 4 bases short, with 19 bases between. CDR3 region: CAITRQAMGYGYTF. CDR3 nucleotides: TGTGCCATCACGCGACAGGCGATGGGCTATGGCTACACCTTC.

There are a few counts of this clone. V usage is TRBV4-1 and J usage is TRBJ1-5; TRBD1 matches at 7 bases. CDR1 MGHRA and CDR2 YSYEKL come from the germline V gene. The V segment lost 0 bases and the J segment 3 bases; nucleotides outside the gene matches: 5. This CDR3 region has 16 residues. In DNA, the CDR3 is TGCGCCAGCAGCCAAGAGAGGACAGGCAACAATCAGCCCCAGCATTTT. Translated: CASSQERTGNNQPQHF.

This rearrangement joins TRBV28 to TRBJ1-2; D might be TRBD1 (5 bases). Germline V gene data show CDR1 as MDHEN and CDR2 as SYDVKM. This CDR3 contains 15 residues. Trimming stripped 10 bases from V and 7 bases from J, with 25 bases between. The CDR3 DNA is TGTGCCACCGACATTCGGGGGGGTTTGAATCTTGGCTACACCTTC. It codes for CATDIRGGLNLGYTF.

V gene TRBV5-1 combines with J gene TRBJ1-2; unclear D gene. The CDR3 has 11 amino acids. CDR1 SGHRS and CDR2 YFSETQ come from the germline V gene. Trimming took off 0 bases at V and 9 bases at J, with 6 bases between the two ends. This CDR3 reads CASSLGLSYTF. As DNA, the CDR3 is TGCGCCAGCAGCTTGGGACTCAGCTACACCTTC.

This rearrangement joins TRBV19 to TRBJ1-3; D is uncertain. This CDR3 contains 16 residues. V lost 4 bases and J 0 bases, leaving 13 bases between the germline ends. The V gene's germline CDR1 is LNHDA and CDR2 SQIVND (reference sequence). CDR3 in DNA: TGTGCCAGTAGTACTTCGACACGGTTCTCTGGAAACACCATATATTTT. Translation gives CASSTSTRFSGNTIYF.

The chain combines TRBV27 with TRBJ2-5; TRBD2 agrees at 7 bases. The ends lost 3 bases at V and 4 bases at J; junction bases unmatched: 2. CDR1 MNHEY and CDR2 SMNVEV come from the germline V gene (reference sequence). The CDR3 consists of 13 residues. CDR3 DNA sequence: TGTGCCAGCAGTTTTAGGGAGGGAGAGACCCAGTACTTC. Protein product: CASSFREGETQYF.

The chain employs TRBV5-1 and TRBJ1-2; 9 positions match TRBD1. The length of the CDR3 is 14 residues. The V gene's germline CDR1 is SGHRS and CDR2 YFSETQ. Trimming removed 4 bases from V and 4 bases from J; junction bases left unmatched: 5. In nucleotides, the CDR3 is TGCGCCAGCAGCCAGGACAGGGGAAGCTATGGCTACACCTTC. It translates to CASSQDRGSYGYTF. Using reference TRBV5-1 and TRBJ1-2 for the parts outside the CDR3, the full variable domain is KAGVTQTPRYLIKTRGQQVTLSCSPISGHRSVSWYQQTPGQGLQFLFEYFSETQRNKGNFPGRFSGRQFSNSRSEMNVSTLELGDSALYLCASSQDRGSYGYTFGSGTRLTVV.

This clone was recorded only once. This chain joins TRBV28 and TRBJ2-3, with TRBD2 matching over 10 bases. Germline V gene lookup returns CDR1 MDHEN and CDR2 SYDVKM. Germline trimming cut 3 bases from V and 2 bases from J; bases unmatched to any gene: 11. The CDR3 extends over 18 amino acids. The CDR3 DNA follows: TGTGCCAGCAGTTTGTCGGGGAGGAGCGGGGGGGCCACAGATACGCAGTATTTT. Residues: CASSLSGRSGGATDTQYF.

This rearrangement joins TRBV10-3 to TRBJ1-1, with TRBD1 matching 7 bases. Germline V gene data show CDR1 as ENHRY and CDR2 as SYGVKD. This CDR3 contains 14 residues. The trim removed 4 bases at V and 0 bases at J, leaving 2 bases unmatched. The CDR3 DNA reads as TGTGCCATCAGTGTCGGGACAGTGAACACTGAAGCTTTCTTT. It specifies CAISVGTVNTEAFF.

The V call is TRBV27, the J call TRBJ1-2; D might be TRBD1 (6 bases). CDR1 and CDR2 (germline): MNHEY, SMNVEV (reference sequence). The CDR3 is made up of 13 amino acids. V was clipped by 2 bases and J by 8 bases, with 12 bases between them. In DNA form, the CDR3 reads TGTGCCAGCAGTTTAGAGGGGGTAGGGGGCTACACCTTC. It translates to CASSLEGVGGYTF.

As concerns this clone: At one boundary the junction diverges from the germline segment, which might be a read error. The genes are TRBV9 and TRBJ1-6; 12 bases are a match to TRBD1. The CDR3 spans 18 residues. Germline V gene data show CDR1 as SGDLS and CDR2 as YYNGEE. Here the CDR3 DNA reads TGTGCCAGCAGCCCGGGACAGGGGGCCTACTCCCATAATTCACCCCTCCACTTT. This codes for CASSPGQGAYSHNSPLHF.

V usage is TRBV4-3 and J usage is TRBJ2-5; D not resolved. This CDR3 region has 13 residues. V was clipped by 4 bases and J by 2 bases, with 8 bases between them. Germline values: CDR1 LGHNA, CDR2 YSLEER. Here the CDR3 reads CASSLDTQETQYF. CDR3 in DNA: TGCGCCAGCAGCCTTGACACACAAGAGACCCAGTACTTC.

This chain links TRBV5-1 with TRBJ1-1; D possibly corresponds to TRBD1 (5 bases). Per germline, CDR1 SGHRS and CDR2 YFSETQ. The CDR3 consists of 14 residues. V was trimmed by 0 bases and J by 5 bases, leaving 11 bases between them. The DNA of the CDR3 is TGCGCCAGCAGCTTGGCCGGGGGGAAGACTGAAGCTTTCTTT. Translating gives CASSLAGGKTEAFF. The full variable domain, in which reference TRBV5-1 and TRBJ1-1 provide the parts outside the CDR3, is KAGVTQTPRYLIKTRGQQVTLSCSPISGHRSVSWYQQTPGQGLQFLFEYFSETQRNKGNFPGRFSGRQFSNSRSEMNVSTLELGDSALYLCASSLAGGKTEAFFGQGTRLTVV.

The rearrangement links TRBV5-6 to TRBJ1-2, with D possibly TRBD1 on 5 matching bases. Germline CDR1 reads SGHDT; CDR2 reads YYEEEE. The V end was cut by 1 base, the J end by 3 bases, with 7 bases between. This CDR3 has 13 residues. CDR3 residues: CASSLSTDYGYTF. The CDR3 DNA follows: TGTGCCAGCAGCTTGTCGACAGACTATGGCTACACCTTC. The entire variable domain, with the rest obtained from reference TRBV5-6 and TRBJ1-2, is as follows: DAGVTQSPTHLIKTRGQQVTLRCSPKSGHDTVSWYQQALGQGPQFIFQYYEEEERQRGNFPDRFSGHQFPNYSSELNVNALLLGDSALYLCASSLSTDYGYTFGSGTRLTVV.

The chain combines TRBV5-5 with TRBJ2-6; D unresolved. V lost 4 bases to trimming and J lost 0 bases, with 8 bases between them. The CDR3 runs 15 residues. Germline CDR1 SGHKS, CDR2 YYEKEE (reference sequence). CDR3 in amino acids: CASSPYSSGANVLTF. The CDR3 coding sequence is TGTGCCAGCAGCCCATATAGCTCTGGGGCCAACGTCCTGACTTTC.

This chain connects TRBV11-3 to TRBJ1-1; D not certain. This CDR3 comprises 12 residues. With 1 base removed from V and 6 bases from J, the gap between germline ends came to 6 bases. The germline gives CDR1 SGHNT, CDR2 YENEEA. CDR3 sequence (DNA): TGTGCCAGCAGCTTAGGGCGGGCTGAAGCTTTCTTT. It encodes CASSLGRAEAFF.

V gene TRBV9 combines with J gene TRBJ2-7, with 10 positions matching TRBD2. This CDR3 comprises 16 residues. V lost 0 bases to trimming and J lost 4 bases; unmatched junction nucleotides: 7. From germline, CDR1 is SGDLS and CDR2 YYNGEE. CDR3 DNA sequence: TGTGCCAGCAGCGTAGGAGCTAGCGGGAGCTCGTACGAGCAGTACTTC. It specifies CASSVGASGSSYEQYF.

The CDR3 reads CASSTPGQSYEQYF. The CDR3 DNA sequence: TGTGCCAGCAGCACCCCGGGACAATCCTACGAGCAGTACTTC. J is TRBJ2-7 and V is TRBV12-1; the tabulated D call, TRBD1, remains unverified against the DNA. TRBV12-1 corresponds to a pseudogene. The CDR3 covers 14 residues.

The rearrangement joins TRBV7-9 to TRBJ2-1; 8 bases agree with TRBD2. The CDR3 is made up of 12 amino acids. V lost 5 bases and J lost 16; bases outside the gene matches: 10. Germline values: CDR1 SEHNR, CDR2 FQNEAQ (reference sequence). CDR3: CASSGSGTRDFF. CDR3 DNA: TGTGCCAGCAGCGGCTCCGGGACTAGGGACTTCTTC.

The gene calls are TRBV4-1 and TRBJ2-5; a possible D gene is TRBD1 (6 bases). Trimming left V 0 bases short and J 3 bases short, with 14 bases between. This CDR3 is 16 amino acids long. Germline CDR1 is MGHRA and CDR2 is YSYEKL. DNA for the CDR3: TGCGCCAGCAGCCAAGATCAATCGACAGGTAAAGAGACCCAGTACTTC. Translating it yields CASSQDQSTGKETQYF.